This T cell receptor beta chain was sequenced in a study of blood T cell repertoires in COVID-19. Cohorts were assigned according to the clinical history that participants reported. As originally analysed: Reference gene primer amplification gave estimated nucleated cell counts. Sequencing was performed with immunoSEQ multiplex PCR; in TCRdb, only in-frame clones are kept and a portion is missing. V, J and clone size are those of that table, while D and trimming were read from the DNA. Among about 410,000 clones listed, 90% were seen once. Germline assignment: CDR1 SNHLY and CDR2 FYNNEI. V gave up 5 bases and J gave up 6 bases; unmatched junction bases: 14. The CDR3 sequence is 16 residues long.

This chain uses TRBV2 with TRBJ2-7; 9 positions match TRBD1. This sequence originates from a man in his late teens or twenties who had recovered from COVID-19. The sequenced material came from PBMCs or T cells enriched from blood (not recorded which). The CDR3: CASSSSPGQGGGEQYF. CDR3 nucleotide sequence: TGTGCCAGCAGTAGCTCTCCGGGACAGGGAGGTGGCGAGCAGTACTTC.